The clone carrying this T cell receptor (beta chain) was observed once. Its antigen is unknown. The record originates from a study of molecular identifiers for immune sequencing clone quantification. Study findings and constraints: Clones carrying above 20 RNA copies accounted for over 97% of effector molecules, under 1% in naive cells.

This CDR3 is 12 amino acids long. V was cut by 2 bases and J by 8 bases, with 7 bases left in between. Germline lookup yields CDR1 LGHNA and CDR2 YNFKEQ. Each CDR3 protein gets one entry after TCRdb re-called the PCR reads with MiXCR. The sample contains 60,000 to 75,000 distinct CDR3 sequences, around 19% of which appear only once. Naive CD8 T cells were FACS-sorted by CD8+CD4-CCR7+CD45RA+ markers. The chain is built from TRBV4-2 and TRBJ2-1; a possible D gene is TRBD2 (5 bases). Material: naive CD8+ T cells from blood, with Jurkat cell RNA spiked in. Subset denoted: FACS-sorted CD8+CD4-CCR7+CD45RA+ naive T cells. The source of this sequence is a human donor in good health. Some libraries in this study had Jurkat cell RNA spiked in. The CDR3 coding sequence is TGTGCCAGCAGCCAAACAGCGGATGAGCAGTTCTTC. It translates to CASSQTADEQFF.